These 16 T cell receptor beta chains share one sample of origin, sequenced in a study of blood T cell repertoires in COVID-19. Assay used: immunoSEQ multiplex PCR; TCRdb lists only in-frame clones, some missing. Here the sample spans 200,000 to 300,000 clones, about 90% being singletons. Sequenced input: peripheral blood. All receptors derive from a young man with active or convalescent COVID-19.

The J gene is TRBJ1-4, the V gene TRBV9, with TRBD1 as a possible D gene (6 bases). Trimming pared 3 bases from V and 3 bases from J, leaving 15 bases between. The germline V gene encodes CDR1 SGDLS and CDR2 YYNGEE. CDR3 length: 16 residues. The CDR3 here is CASSEQGVSANEKLFF. DNA of the CDR3: TGTGCCAGCAGCGAACAGGGCGTTAGTGCTAATGAAAAACTGTTTTTT.

The V gene is TRBV6-1, the J gene TRBJ2-7, with D possibly TRBD1 on 5 matching bases. Trimming shortened V by 1 base and J by 7 bases, and 11 bases separated the two germline ends. The germline CDR1 and CDR2 sequences are MNHNS and SASEGT. The CDR3 is made up of 13 amino acids. CDR3 nucleotide sequence: TGTGCCAGCAGTGAAGGGGGCCACCGGGAGCAGTACTTC. This encodes CASSEGGHREQYF.

V gene TRBV29-1 combines with J gene TRBJ2-7; TRBD1 matches 7 bases. Trimming removed 4 bases from V and 7 bases from J; junction bases left unmatched: 10. The germline V gene encodes CDR1 SQVTM and CDR2 ANQGSEA. This CDR3 comprises 13 residues. The CDR3 coding sequence is TGCAGCGTTGGTTTAGGACAGGCCAGTGAGCAGTACTTC. This encodes CSVGLGQASEQYF.

The chain recombines TRBV28 with TRBJ1-1; D gene ambiguous. The CDR3 is made up of 16 amino acids. CDR1 is MDHEN and CDR2 is SYDVKM in the germline V gene. V dropped 5 bases and J dropped 0 bases, with 16 bases sitting between them. The CDR3 sequence: CASSMPGIPMNTEAFF. CDR3 nucleotides: TGTGCCAGCAGTATGCCGGGGATTCCTATGAACACTGAAGCTTTCTTT.

This clone was observed a handful of times. V usage is TRBV6-5 and J usage is TRBJ1-5, with D possibly TRBD1 on 5 matching bases. Trimming took off 6 bases at V and 5 bases at J, with 17 bases between the two ends. The CDR3 totals 15 residues. Germline CDR1 reads MNHEY; CDR2 reads SVGAGI. The CDR3 DNA follows: TGTGCCAGCAGGGATACAATGGGGGGTGATCAGCCCCAGCATTTT. Its protein is CASRDTMGGDQPQHF.

The CDR3 coding sequence is TGTGCCAGCAGCTTGGGGACTAATCTTGGCTACACCTTC. Translation: CASSLGTNLGYTF. The genes are TRBV7-9 and TRBJ1-2; possible D gene TRBD1, 5 bases. The CDR3 is made up of 13 amino acids. V lost 3 bases and J lost 7, with 12 bases in between. The V gene's germline CDR1 is SEHNR and CDR2 FQNEAQ (reference sequence).

V usage is TRBV5-1 and J usage is TRBJ2-1; 8 bases align to TRBD2. This CDR3 is built from 16 residues. Germline V gene data show CDR1 as SGHRS and CDR2 as YFSETQ. The J segment lost 3 bases and the V segment lost 1 base, leaving 6 bases of the junction unmatched. The CDR3 protein is CASSLSAGGVYNEQFF. The DNA for the CDR3 is TGCGCCAGCAGCTTGTCCGCGGGGGGAGTCTACAATGAGCAGTTCTTC.

The chain has TRBV6-5 and TRBJ1-3, with 7 nucleotides matching TRBD1. The trim removed 6 bases at V and 0 bases at J, leaving 5 bases unmatched. CDR3 length equals 15 residues. Per the germline V gene, CDR1 is MNHEY and CDR2 is SVGAGI. The CDR3 loop reads CASRPDRVSGNTIYF. In nucleotides, the CDR3 is TGTGCCAGCAGACCCGACAGGGTCTCTGGAAACACCATATATTTT.

The gene calls are TRBV9 and TRBJ1-1, with D possibly being TRBD1 (6 bases). The CDR3 covers 15 residues. Trimming pared 4 bases from V and 2 bases from J, leaving 15 bases between. Germline V lookup: CDR1 SGDLS, CDR2 YYNGEE. The CDR3 is CASSTTRGLNTEAFF. Written as DNA, the CDR3 is TGTGCCAGCAGCACTACCAGGGGCCTAAACACTGAAGCTTTCTTT.

The rearrangement joins TRBV29-1 to TRBJ2-1; tentative D call: TRBD2 (6 bases). The CDR3 is 14 amino acids. The germline CDR1 and CDR2 sequences are SQVTM and ANQGSEA. V was clipped by 6 bases and J by 0 bases, with 12 bases between them. The CDR3 sequence is CSVPAGSSYNEQFF. DNA for the CDR3: TGCAGCGTCCCAGCCGGGAGCTCCTACAATGAGCAGTTCTTC.

This chain uses TRBV2 with TRBJ2-1; maybe TRBD2 (5 bases). Germline CDR1 reads SNHLY; CDR2 reads FYNNEI. Trimming removed 6 bases at V and 4 bases at J, with 13 bases between. The CDR3 extends over 14 amino acids. CDR3 amino acids: CASRGYGVYNEQFF. In nucleotides, the CDR3 is TGTGCCAGCAGGGGCTACGGGGTATACAATGAGCAGTTCTTC.

CDR3 bases: TGTGCCAGCTCACCCCAACAAAATCAGCCCCAGCATTTT. This encodes CASSPQQNQPQHF. This chain joins TRBV18 and TRBJ1-5; no reliable D call. The CDR3 is 13 residues long. CDR1 is KGHSH and CDR2 is LQKENI in the germline V gene. V shed 3 bases and J shed 4 bases, with 7 bases lying between them.

This clone was counted once. The chain links TRBV10-3 to TRBJ2-1; possibly TRBD2 for D (6 bases). Trimming cost V 8 bases and J 10 bases, with 18 bases left between them. The CDR3 length is 13 residues. Looked up from germline, CDR1 is ENHRY and CDR2 is SYGVKD. The CDR3 DNA sequence: TGTGCCATCCAGGGCGGTGGCGGGAACGAGCAGTTCTTC. As protein: CAIQGGGGNEQFF.

V is TRBV20-1 and J is TRBJ1-4, with D uncertain. V was trimmed by 3 bases and J by 8 bases, leaving 10 bases between them. This CDR3 spans 12 amino acids. Germline V gene sequence: CDR1 DFQATT, CDR2 SNEGSKA (reference sequence). The CDR3 sequence: CSASTVEEKLFF. The CDR3 DNA reads as TGCAGTGCTAGTACAGTCGAGGAAAAACTGTTTTTT.

The V and J genes are TRBV4-3 and TRBJ2-5; maybe TRBD1 (5 bases). This CDR3 region has 14 residues. Germline CDR1 and CDR2: LGHNA and YSLEER. V lost 0 bases to trimming and J lost 5 bases, with 10 bases between them. The CDR3 loop is CASSQDQGMETQYF. CDR3 sequence (DNA): TGCGCCAGCAGCCAAGATCAGGGAATGGAGACCCAGTACTTC.

This chain connects TRBV12-3 or TRBV12-4 to TRBJ2-3, with no clear D. The length of the CDR3 is 12 residues. Trimming pared 2 bases from V and 7 bases from J, leaving 7 bases between. The CDR3 coding sequence is TGTGCCAGCAGTTTATTTCAATATACGCAGTATTTT. As protein: CASSLFQYTQYF.